This T cell receptor (beta chain) emerged from a study of blood T cells in healthy people across ages. Sample-barcoded 5' priming and a J-beta primer mix drove a second PCR of 7 to 11 cycles. Every molecule of cDNA carried a tag from a template-switch adaptor with 12 random nucleotides. Every sample returned 2.5 million or more CDR3-containing paired-end reads. Via MiXCR, TCRdb re-called the 5' RACE reads, giving one row per CDR3 protein. The repertoire consists of 540,000 or so distinct CDR3 sequences, with around half occurring once and the leading ten covering about 22%. Turning to this clonotype: Its antigen is not identified.

CDR3 length: 15 amino acids. Germline CDR1 and CDR2: MNHEY and SVGEGT. V shed 6 bases and J 1 base; nucleotides not matched to a gene: 7. General study findings and limits: Long-lived donors had more naive CD4+ cells and higher diversity than aged donors. Estimated diversity, derived from one million T cells, was regarded as an underestimate.

This clonotype was obtained from a man older than 75 in good health. The sequencing input was blood. V is TRBV6-2 or TRBV6-3 and J is TRBJ1-1; 8 nucleotides agree with TRBD1. CDR3 sequence reads: CASSYQGARNTEAFF. In nucleotides, the CDR3 is TGTGCCAGCAGCTATCAGGGGGCGAGGAACACTGAAGCTTTCTTT.